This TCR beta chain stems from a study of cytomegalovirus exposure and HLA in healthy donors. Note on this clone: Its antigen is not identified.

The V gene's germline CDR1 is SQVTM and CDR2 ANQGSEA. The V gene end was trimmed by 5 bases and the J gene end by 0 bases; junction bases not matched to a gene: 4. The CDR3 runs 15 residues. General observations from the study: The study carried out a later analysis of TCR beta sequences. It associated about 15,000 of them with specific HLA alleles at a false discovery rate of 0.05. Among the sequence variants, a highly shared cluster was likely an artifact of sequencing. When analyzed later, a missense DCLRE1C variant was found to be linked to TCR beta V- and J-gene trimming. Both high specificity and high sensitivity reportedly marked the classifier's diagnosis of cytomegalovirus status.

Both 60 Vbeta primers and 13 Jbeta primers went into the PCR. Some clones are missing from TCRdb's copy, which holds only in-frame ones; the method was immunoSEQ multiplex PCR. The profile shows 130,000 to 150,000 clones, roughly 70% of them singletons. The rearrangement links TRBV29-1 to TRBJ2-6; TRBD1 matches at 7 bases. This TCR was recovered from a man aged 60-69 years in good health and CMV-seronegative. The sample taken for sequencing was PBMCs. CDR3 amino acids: CSVWDSSSGANVLTF. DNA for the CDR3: TGCAGCGTTTGGGACAGCTCCTCTGGGGCCAACGTCCTGACTTTC.